This TCR beta chain emerged from a study of cytomegalovirus exposure and HLA in healthy donors. In germline, CDR1 is SEHNR, CDR2 FQNEAQ (reference sequence). The length of the CDR3 is 19 residues. Unmatched junction bases numbered 18, after V lost 1 base and J lost 8 bases. Study-level points and caveats: Published work reported that the classifier diagnosed cytomegalovirus status with high specificity and sensitivity. Rarity characterized most TCR sequences, yet some public TCRs appeared in many donors. Researchers counted around 180 TCR beta chains as cytomegalovirus-associated. That first-cohort TCR clusters tended to co-occur in the roughly 120 validation repertoires was found in a later analysis.

Note on this clone: Its antigen is unknown.

Measured with immunoSEQ multiplex PCR; TCRdb has only the in-frame clones, and not every one. The top ten clones hold 0.65% to 0.8% of a sample with about 82,000 clones, approximately 93% of them seen once. The genes are TRBV7-9 and TRBJ1-4, with 8 bases lining up with TRBD1. The sequenced sample was PBMCs. This clonotype was sampled from a man between 18 and 35 years old in good health and CMV-seronegative. CDR3 nucleotides: TGTGCCAGCAGCTTAGAATCTTTGGGACAGGCCTACGGGCGGGAAAAACTGTTTTTT. It encodes CASSLESLGQAYGREKLFF.